The present T cell receptor (beta chain) was sequenced within a study of blood T cell repertoires in COVID-19. On the study more broadly: Material from acute and convalescent COVID-19 was sourced from the United States, Italy and Spain.

As handled by the study authors: It was from reference gene primer amplification that nucleated cell counts were estimated. Here immunoSEQ multiplex PCR was the method, and the copy in TCRdb shows in-frame clones only, minus some. The V and J calls and clone size were taken over from that table, and D and trimming were inferred from the DNA. The repertoire has 130,000 to 150,000 clones, around 84% of them found once; the top ten carry approximately 5.7%. Residents of approximately 25 US areas, aged about 18 to 95 years, made up the participants. The study recruited exposed participants who had met a COVID-19 case within 2 weeks before entry. The CDR3 contains 16 residues. Germline CDR1 is MGHRA and CDR2 is YSYEKL. J was trimmed by 2 bases and V by 0 bases; bases with no gene match: 5.

Sequences were obtained from PBMCs or T cells enriched from blood (not recorded which). The origin of this receptor is a woman between 45 and 65 years old who had been exposed to COVID-19. This chain uses TRBV4-1 with TRBJ1-2, with TRBD1 matching over 8 bases. The CDR3 reads CASSQDRTGRNYGYTF. The CDR3 nucleotides read TGCGCCAGCAGCCAAGATCGGACAGGGCGGAACTATGGCTACACCTTC.